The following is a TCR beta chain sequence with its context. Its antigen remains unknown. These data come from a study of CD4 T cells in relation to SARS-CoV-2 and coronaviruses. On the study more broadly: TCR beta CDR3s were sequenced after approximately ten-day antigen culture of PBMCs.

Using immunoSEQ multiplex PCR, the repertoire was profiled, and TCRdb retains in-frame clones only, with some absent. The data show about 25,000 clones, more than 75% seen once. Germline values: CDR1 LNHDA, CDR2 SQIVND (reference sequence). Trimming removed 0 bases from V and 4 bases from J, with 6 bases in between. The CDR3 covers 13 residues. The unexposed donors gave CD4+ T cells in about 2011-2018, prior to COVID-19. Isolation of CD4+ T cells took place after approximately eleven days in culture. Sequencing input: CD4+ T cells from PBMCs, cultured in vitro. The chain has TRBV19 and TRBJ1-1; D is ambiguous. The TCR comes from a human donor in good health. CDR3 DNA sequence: TGTGCCAGTAGTATAGACAGGACCACTGAAGCTTTCTTT. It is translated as CASSIDRTTEAFF. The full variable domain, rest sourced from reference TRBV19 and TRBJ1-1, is DGGITQSPKYLFRKEGQNVTLSCEQNLNHDAMYWYRQDPGQGLRLIYYSQIVNDFQKGDIAEGYSVSREKKESFPLTVTSAQKNPTAFYLCASSIDRTTEAFFGQGTRLTVV.